This T cell receptor (beta chain) was sequenced in a study of blood T cells in healthy people across ages. As for this clonotype: Its matching antigen is unknown.

Germline loops: CDR1 LGHDT, CDR2 YNNKEL (reference sequence). The CDR3 consists of 14 residues. V gave up 2 bases and J gave up 1 base, with 8 bases separating them. PCR was performed a second time for roughly 7 to 12 cycles using a sample-barcoded 5' primer and a J-beta primer mix. Carrying 12 random nucleotides, a template-switch adaptor labeled each individual cDNA molecule. TCRdb fed the 5' RACE reads into MiXCR, producing one record per CDR3 protein. The sample carries 1.4 million or so distinct CDR3 sequences, approximately 43% recorded once. General study findings and limits: Unsorted PBMC material precluded a definitive naive versus antigen-experienced comparison. One million T cells yielded diversity estimates that were considered underestimates.

The sample consisted of blood. The rearrangement links TRBV3-1 to TRBJ1-2; D is undetermined. This TCR came from a woman aged 18-29 years in good health. CDR3 in amino acids: CASSQWENNYGYTF. The CDR3 DNA is TGTGCCAGCAGCCAATGGGAGAATAACTATGGCTACACCTTC.